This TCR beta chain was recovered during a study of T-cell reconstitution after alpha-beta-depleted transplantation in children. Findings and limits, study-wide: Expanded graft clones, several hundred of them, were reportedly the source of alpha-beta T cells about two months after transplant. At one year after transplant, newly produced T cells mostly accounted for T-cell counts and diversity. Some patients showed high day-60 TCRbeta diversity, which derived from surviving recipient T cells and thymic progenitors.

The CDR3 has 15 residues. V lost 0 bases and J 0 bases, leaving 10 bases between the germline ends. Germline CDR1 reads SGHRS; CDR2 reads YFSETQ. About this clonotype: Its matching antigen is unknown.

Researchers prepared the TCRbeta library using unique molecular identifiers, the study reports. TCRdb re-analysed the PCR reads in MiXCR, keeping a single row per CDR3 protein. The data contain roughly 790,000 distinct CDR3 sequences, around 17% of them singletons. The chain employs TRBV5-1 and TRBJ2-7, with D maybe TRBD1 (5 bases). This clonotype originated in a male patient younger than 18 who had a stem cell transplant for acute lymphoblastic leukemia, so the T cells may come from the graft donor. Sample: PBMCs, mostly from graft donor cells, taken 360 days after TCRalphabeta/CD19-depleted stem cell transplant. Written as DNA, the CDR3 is TGCGCCAGCAGCTTGGTACAGGCTAACTCCTACGAGCAGTACTTC. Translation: CASSLVQANSYEQYF.